These 6 T cell receptor beta chains came from one sample sequenced in a study of blood T cells in healthy people across ages. A second 7 to 11 cycle PCR used barcoded and J-beta primers. MiXCR, applied by TCRdb to the 5' RACE reads, yields one record per CDR3 protein. The table records almost 800,000 distinct CDR3 sequences, 58% of them present only once. Sequenced input: blood. All receptors come from a man aged 25 to 40 in good health.

The sample holds a few counts of this clonotype. The CDR3 spells CASSHDGRRETQYF. Written as DNA, the CDR3 is TGTGCCAGCAGCCATGATGGGCGGAGAGAGACCCAGTACTTC. The chain is built from TRBV3-1 and TRBJ2-7; D not resolved. The assigned J gene may be wrong: the sequence end matches TRBJ2-5 better. The CDR3 has 14 amino acids. The germline V gene has CDR1 LGHDT and CDR2 YNNKEL (reference sequence).

The chain recombines TRBV15 with TRBJ2-5; 9 bases align to TRBD2. There are 14 residues in the CDR3. Germline CDR1 LNHNV, CDR2 YYDKDF (reference sequence). V lost 5 bases, J lost 2 bases, and 3 bases stayed unmatched. The CDR3 protein is CATSVRGGQETQYF. In DNA, the CDR3 is TGTGCCACCAGCGTGCGGGGGGGACAAGAGACCCAGTACTTC.

The gene calls are TRBV6-5 and TRBJ2-3; TRBD2 agrees at 8 bases. The V gene's germline CDR1 is MNHEY and CDR2 SVGAGI. Losses at the gene ends were 7 bases for V and 7 bases for J; bases not matched to a gene: 7. CDR3 length: 13 amino acids. Here the CDR3 reads CASTSGSTNTQYF. For the CDR3, the DNA is TGTGCCAGCACCAGCGGGAGTACAAATACGCAGTATTTT.

This clonotype was counted only a few times. The chain joins TRBV7-9 to TRBJ1-1; 7 positions agree with TRBD1. V was clipped by 7 bases and J by 4 bases; unmatched bases: 21. CDR3 length: 18 amino acids. Germline assignment: CDR1 SEHNR and CDR2 FQNEAQ (reference sequence). The DNA of the CDR3 is TGTGCCAGCACCGAGGGAGGCGTTCGAGGGGGCGCGATCACTGAAGCTTTCTTT. Protein: CASTEGGVRGGAITEAFF.

This chain connects TRBV12-3 or TRBV12-4 to TRBJ2-5, with D unclear. With the DNA end fitting TRBJ2-7 better, the J assignment may be wrong. The CDR3 consists of 11 residues. CDR3 sequence: CASRLVGEQYF. The CDR3, as DNA: TGTGCCAGCCGACTTGTTGGCGAGCAGTACTTC.

The chain couples TRBV5-1 to TRBJ2-4, with 10 bases identical to TRBD1. V was pared by 6 bases and J by 6 bases, with 9 bases of the junction left unmatched. This CDR3 comprises 15 residues. CDR1 and CDR2 from the germline V gene are SGHRS and YFSETQ. In DNA, the CDR3 is TGCGCCAGCACATTGACAGGGGGCGATGGAAACATTCAGTACTTC. Translating gives CASTLTGGDGNIQYF.